This is a list of T cell receptor beta chains from one sample in a study of beta chain features in type 1 diabetes. Profiled with immunoSEQ multiplex PCR; TCRdb holds only in-frame clones, not every one. Of fewer than 45,000 clones detected, 65% to 80% appear once; the ten largest clones hold about 1.7%. The sequencing input was Tregs from blood. The receptors stem from a man aged 30-40 years with type 1 diabetes. Some clones in this sample may be carry-over from other donors' samples. Both conserved end residues are part of each CDR3. Fields, in order: J gene, CDR3 length, V gene, D gene, clone size, CDR3 DNA, CDR3 protein. D genes are given only for firm matches. Some rows have no size entry. The others give once, few or many, or a class for an expanded clone.

>TRBJ1-1|13|TRBV5-4|.|.
TGTGCCAGCAGCCTACCACAGGGTTTGAAAGCTTTCTTT
CASSLPQGLKAFF
>TRBJ2-3|15|TRBV10-3|TRBD2|.
TGTGCCATCAGTGGGCCTCCAGCGGGGGCAGATACGCAGTATTTT
CAISGPPAGADTQYF
>TRBJ1-5|13|TRBV18|TRBD1|.
TGTGCCAGCTCACCACAGGGGGCCCAGCCCCAGCATTTT
CASSPQGAQPQHF
>TRBJ2-3|17|TRBV7-2|TRBD2|.
TGTGCCAGCAGCCGTGCGGGGCTAGCCGGGAGGACAGATACGCAGTATTTT
CASSRAGLAGRTDTQYF
>TRBJ2-5|14|TRBV9|TRBD2|.
TGTGCCAGCAGCCCCCGGGGGGAACGGGAGACCCAGTACTTC
CASSPRGERETQYF
>TRBJ2-5|16|TRBV28|.|.
TGTGCCAGCAGCCCCGGGACTGCTAATTCTCAAGAGACCCAGTACTTC
CASSPGTANSQETQYF
>TRBJ2-7|12|TRBV2|TRBD2|few
TGTGCCAGCAAACGGGAGGGCAACGAGCAGTACTTC
CASKREGNEQYF
>TRBJ2-4|14|TRBV4-3|TRBD2|.
TGCGCCAGCAGCCAGTGGGTGGGGGGGAACATTCAGTACTTC
CASSQWVGGNIQYF
>TRBJ2-5|13|TRBV7-6|.|.
TGTGCCAGCAGCCTGGGACTCCAAGAGACCCAGTACTTC
CASSLGLQETQYF
>TRBJ1-4|17|TRBV7-2|TRBD1|few
TGTGCCAGCAGCTTAAATCCCCCAGGGGGCGGCCAGAAGGGACTGTTTTTT
CASSLNPPGGGQKGLFF
>TRBJ1-2|15|TRBV6-5|TRBD1|few
TGTGCCAGCAGTCACCTACAGGGGATCGGCTATGGCTACACCTTC
CASSHLQGIGYGYTF
>TRBJ2-4|16|TRBV6-6|TRBD2|.
TGTGCCAGCAGTTACGCCACTAGCGGGGGGAAAAACATTCAGTACTTC
CASSYATSGGKNIQYF
>TRBJ1-1|12|TRBV9|.|once
TGTGCCAGCAGCGTAACCGGGAAAGAAGCTTTCTTT
CASSVTGKEAFF
>TRBJ2-7|16|TRBV9|.|.
TGTGCCAGCAGCCCCCTTCCCGGACAAGCCCGCTACGAGCAGTACTTC
CASSPLPGQARYEQYF
>TRBJ1-2|15|TRBV9|.|once
TGTGCCAGCAGCGTAGGAGGGAGCGCGGGGTATGGCTACACCTTC
CASSVGGSAGYGYTF
>TRBJ1-4|13|TRBV5-6|TRBD1|.
TGTGCCAGCAGCCGACAGGGTTGGGAAAAACTGTTTTTT
CASSRQGWEKLFF
>TRBJ1-1|15|TRBV6-5|.|.
TGTGCCAGCAGTTACTCAGGGGAGGTGAACACTGAAGCTTTCTTT
CASSYSGEVNTEAFF
>TRBJ2-1|16|TRBV5-1|.|.
TGCGCCAGCAGCCCGGGAGAGGGCGGAAGATACAATGAGCAGTTCTTC
CASSPGEGGRYNEQFF
>TRBJ2-1|14|TRBV7-8|.|.
TGTGCCAGCAGCTCTGGGCTGGGGGCGGGTGAGCAGTTCTTC
CASSSGLGAGEQFF
>TRBJ2-5|14|TRBV7-2|TRBD1|.
TGTGCCAGCAGCTTTGACAGGGGATGGGAGACCCAGTACTTC
CASSFDRGWETQYF
>TRBJ1-2|16|TRBV5-1|TRBD1|.
TGCGCCAGCAGCCCAGGGGGGACAGGGAAAGGCTATGGCTACACCTTC
CASSPGGTGKGYGYTF
>TRBJ1-6|12|TRBV28|.|few
TGTGCCAGCAGTTACATCGCTTCACCCCTCCACTTT
CASSYIASPLHF
>TRBJ2-7|18|TRBV14|TRBD1|few
TGTGCCAGCAGCCGGGGCCTCGGACAGGGGATACACTCCTACGAGCAGTACTTC
CASSRGLGQGIHSYEQYF
>TRBJ2-2|13|TRBV2|TRBD2|few
TGTGCCAGCGGGCCTGGGGGGGCCGGGGAGCTGTTTTTT
CASGPGGAGELFF
>TRBJ2-3|12|TRBV6-6|.|few
TGTGCCAGCAGTACGTTGGGGGGTACGCAGTATTTT
CASSTLGGTQYF
>TRBJ1-1|15|TRBV5-1|TRBD1|.
TGCGCCAGCAGCAGGGGACAGGGTTTGAACACTGAAGCTTTCTTT
CASSRGQGLNTEAFF
>TRBJ1-6|14|TRBV6-6|.|few
TGTGCCAGCAGCTCCACATCATTTAATTCACCCCTCCACTTT
CASSSTSFNSPLHF
>TRBJ1-1|14|TRBV7-9|.|.
TGTGCCAGCAGTTTCTGGGGGGATCGGACTGAAGCTTTCTTT
CASSFWGDRTEAFF
>TRBJ1-4|15|TRBV28|TRBD1|.
TGTGCCAGCAGTTCTGACAGGGGAAAGAATGAAAAACTGTTTTTT
CASSSDRGKNEKLFF
>TRBJ1-4|14|TRBV30|TRBD1|.
TGTGCCTGGAATACCGGGACAGGGGGCGCGAAACTGTTTTTT
CAWNTGTGGAKLFF
>TRBJ2-3|16|TRBV5-4|TRBD2|once
TGTGCCAGCAGCTTGGGTGGACTAGCGGGGTCAGATACGCAGTATTTT
CASSLGGLAGSDTQYF
>TRBJ2-1|15|TRBV19|.|.
TGTGCCAGTAGTCTAAGGGGGGGAACCTACAATGAGCAGTTCTTC
CASSLRGGTYNEQFF
>TRBJ2-6|15|TRBV27|.|once
TGTGCCAGCAGGCCAGGCCCCCAGGGGGCCAACGTCCTGACTTTC
CASRPGPQGANVLTF
>TRBJ2-5|16|TRBV9|TRBD2|.
TGTGCCAGCAGCGGCTACCTCGCGGGGGGTCGGGAGACCCAGTACTTC
CASSGYLAGGRETQYF
>TRBJ2-5|14|TRBV5-5|.|.
TGTGCCAGCAGCTCAAGGGGTAGTCAAGAGACCCAGTACTTC
CASSSRGSQETQYF
>TRBJ1-5|14|TRBV6-6|.|.
TGTGCCTCCCGGGGGTCGGGAGGCAATCAGCCCCAGCATTTT
CASRGSGGNQPQHF
>TRBJ1-5|13|TRBV7-9|.|once
TGTGCCTCCCAGTCGGGGGGAAATCAGCCCCAGCATTTT
CASQSGGNQPQHF
>TRBJ2-7|13|TRBV18|TRBD1|once
TGTGCCAGCTCCCCGACAGGGGGATACGAGCAGTACTTC
CASSPTGGYEQYF
>TRBJ2-7|12|TRBV30|TRBD1|.
TGTGCCTGGGGACAGGGCGGCGACGAGCAGTACTTC
CAWGQGGDEQYF
>TRBJ2-3|14|TRBV27|.|few
TGTGCCAGCACCCACAGGGATAGCACAGATACGCAGTATTTT
CASTHRDSTDTQYF